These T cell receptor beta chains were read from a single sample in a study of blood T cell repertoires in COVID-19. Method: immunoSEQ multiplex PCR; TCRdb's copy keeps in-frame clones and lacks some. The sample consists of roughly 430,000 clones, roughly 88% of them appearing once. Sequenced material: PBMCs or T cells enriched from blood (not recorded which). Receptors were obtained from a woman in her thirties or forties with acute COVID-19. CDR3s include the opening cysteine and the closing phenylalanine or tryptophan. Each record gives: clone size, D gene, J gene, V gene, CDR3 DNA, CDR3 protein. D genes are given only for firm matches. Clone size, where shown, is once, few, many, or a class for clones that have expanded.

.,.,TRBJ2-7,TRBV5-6,TGTGCCAGCAGCTGGTTGGACATACCCCTACGGGAGCAGTACTTC,CASSWLDIPLREQYF
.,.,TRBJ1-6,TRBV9,TGTGCCAGCAGCGTAGGGTCCCAGGGAGGAACACCCCTCCACTTT,CASSVGSQGGTPLHF
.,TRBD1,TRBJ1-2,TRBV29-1,TGCAGCGTTGATAGGTCGGGACAGGGACAACCTAACTATGGCTACACCTTC,CSVDRSGQGQPNYGYTF
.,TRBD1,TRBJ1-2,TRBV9,TGTGCCAGCAGCTCACCGGACAGGGGTAACTATGGCTACACCTTC,CASSSPDRGNYGYTF
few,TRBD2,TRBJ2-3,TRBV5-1,TGCGCCAGCAGCTTGGGACTAGCGGGGGCCATGGGGGATACGCAGTATTTT,CASSLGLAGAMGDTQYF
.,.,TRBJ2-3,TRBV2,TGTGCCAGCAGTGAAGCGTCTAGGGATACGCAGTATTTT,CASSEASRDTQYF
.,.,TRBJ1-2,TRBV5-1,TGCGCCAGCAGCTCTGACGGGAATTTCGGGGGCTACACCTTC,CASSSDGNFGGYTF
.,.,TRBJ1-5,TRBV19,TGTGCCAGTAGTATGGGGGGAGGTTATAGCAATCAGCCCCAGCATTTT,CASSMGGGYSNQPQHF
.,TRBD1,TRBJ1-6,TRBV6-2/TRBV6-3,TGTGCCAGCAGTTCGGGACAGCCCAGTGCGGGTCTCCACTTT,CASSSGQPSAGLHF
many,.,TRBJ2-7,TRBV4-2,TGTGCCAGCAGCCCCCGGGACTGGACCTACGAGCAGTACTTC,CASSPRDWTYEQYF
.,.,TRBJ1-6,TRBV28,TGTGCCAGCAGTTTCCGGCGGGTCGACTATAATTCACCCCTCCACTTT,CASSFRRVDYNSPLHF
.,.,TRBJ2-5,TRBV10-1,TGCGCCAGCAGTGATCTCTCTCCAGGGGGAGGAGAGACCCAGTACTTC,CASSDLSPGGGETQYF
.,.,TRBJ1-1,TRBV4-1,TGCGCCAGCAGCCAAGAACAGGGATTACACACTGAAGCTTTCTTT,CASSQEQGLHTEAFF
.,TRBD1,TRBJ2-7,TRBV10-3,TGTGCCATCAGTGAGTCGATTGTCGGGACAGGGGAACACGAGCAGTACTTC,CAISESIVGTGEHEQYF
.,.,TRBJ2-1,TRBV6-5,TGTGCCAGCAGCGAGGGACTTTACAATGAGCAGTTCTTC,CASSEGLYNEQFF
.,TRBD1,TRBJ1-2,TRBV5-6,TGTGCCAGCAGCTCCGGACAGGGAAGGGTTGGGACCTTC,CASSSGQGRVGTF
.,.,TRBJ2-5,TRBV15,TGTGCCACCAGCAGCCCCGGGGAGAAAGAGACCCAGTACTTC,CATSSPGEKETQYF
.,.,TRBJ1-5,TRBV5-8,TGTGCCAGCAGCCTACGCAAAGATCAGCCCCAGCATTTT,CASSLRKDQPQHF
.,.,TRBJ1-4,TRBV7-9,TGTGCCAGCAGCTTAGCGCTCGGGAATGAAAAACTGTTTTTT,CASSLALGNEKLFF
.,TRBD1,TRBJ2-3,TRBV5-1,TGCGCCAGCAGCGTGACAGGGGGCTCAGATACGCAGTATTTT,CASSVTGGSDTQYF
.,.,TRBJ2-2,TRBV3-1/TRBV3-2,TGTGCCAGCAGCCAGCGTGGGAGGGGGGAGCTGTTTTTT,CASSQRGRGELFF
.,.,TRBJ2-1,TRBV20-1,TGCAGTGCTAGTAAGTCTCACCTCCCTGGCTTCAATGAGCAGTTCTTC,CSASKSHLPGFNEQFF
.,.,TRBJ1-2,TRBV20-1,TGCAGTGCTAGCAGTTACTATGGCTACACCTTC,CSASSYYGYTF
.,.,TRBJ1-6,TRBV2,TGTGCCAGCAGAGCTGACGGGGAGGGATATAATTCACCCCTCCACTTT,CASRADGEGYNSPLHF
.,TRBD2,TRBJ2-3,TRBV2,TGTGCCAGCAGTTCCGGGACTAGCCCAGATACGCAGTATTTT,CASSSGTSPDTQYF
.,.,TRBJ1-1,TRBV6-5,TGTGCCAGCAGTTACACACTACTACAGGGAGCCACTGAAGCTTTCTTT,CASSYTLLQGATEAFF
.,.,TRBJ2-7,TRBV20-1,TGCAGTGCTGAGGATTCCTACGAGCAGTACTTC,CSAEDSYEQYF
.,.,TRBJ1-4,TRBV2,TGTGCCAGCACCGGGGGGAGGGTTGCAACTAATGAAAAACTGTTTTTT,CASTGGRVATNEKLFF
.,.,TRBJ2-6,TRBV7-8,TGTGCCAGCAGCACCTCAGGGGTATCTGGGGCCAACGTCCTGACTTTC,CASSTSGVSGANVLTF
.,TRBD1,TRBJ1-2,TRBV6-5,TGTGCCAGCAGGGGACAGGGACCGGGCGGCTACACCTTC,CASRGQGPGGYTF
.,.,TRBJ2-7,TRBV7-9,TGTGCCAGCAGCTTAGGCCGGGGGAGGAGCCACGAGCAGTACTTC,CASSLGRGRSHEQYF
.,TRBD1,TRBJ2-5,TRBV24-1,TGTGCCACCAGTGATCCAAGGACAGGACAAGAGACCCAGTACTTC,CATSDPRTGQETQYF
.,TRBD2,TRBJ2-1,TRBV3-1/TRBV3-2,TGTGCCAGCAGCCAAGTCCTAGCGGGGGGCGCAGACAATGAGCAGTTCTTC,CASSQVLAGGADNEQFF
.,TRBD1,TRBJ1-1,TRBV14,TGTGCCAGCAGCCTGGACAGGGAGACTGAAGCTTTCTTT,CASSLDRETEAFF
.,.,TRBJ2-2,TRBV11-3,TGTGCCAGCAGCAACATCGGGGAGCTGTTTTTT,CASSNIGELFF